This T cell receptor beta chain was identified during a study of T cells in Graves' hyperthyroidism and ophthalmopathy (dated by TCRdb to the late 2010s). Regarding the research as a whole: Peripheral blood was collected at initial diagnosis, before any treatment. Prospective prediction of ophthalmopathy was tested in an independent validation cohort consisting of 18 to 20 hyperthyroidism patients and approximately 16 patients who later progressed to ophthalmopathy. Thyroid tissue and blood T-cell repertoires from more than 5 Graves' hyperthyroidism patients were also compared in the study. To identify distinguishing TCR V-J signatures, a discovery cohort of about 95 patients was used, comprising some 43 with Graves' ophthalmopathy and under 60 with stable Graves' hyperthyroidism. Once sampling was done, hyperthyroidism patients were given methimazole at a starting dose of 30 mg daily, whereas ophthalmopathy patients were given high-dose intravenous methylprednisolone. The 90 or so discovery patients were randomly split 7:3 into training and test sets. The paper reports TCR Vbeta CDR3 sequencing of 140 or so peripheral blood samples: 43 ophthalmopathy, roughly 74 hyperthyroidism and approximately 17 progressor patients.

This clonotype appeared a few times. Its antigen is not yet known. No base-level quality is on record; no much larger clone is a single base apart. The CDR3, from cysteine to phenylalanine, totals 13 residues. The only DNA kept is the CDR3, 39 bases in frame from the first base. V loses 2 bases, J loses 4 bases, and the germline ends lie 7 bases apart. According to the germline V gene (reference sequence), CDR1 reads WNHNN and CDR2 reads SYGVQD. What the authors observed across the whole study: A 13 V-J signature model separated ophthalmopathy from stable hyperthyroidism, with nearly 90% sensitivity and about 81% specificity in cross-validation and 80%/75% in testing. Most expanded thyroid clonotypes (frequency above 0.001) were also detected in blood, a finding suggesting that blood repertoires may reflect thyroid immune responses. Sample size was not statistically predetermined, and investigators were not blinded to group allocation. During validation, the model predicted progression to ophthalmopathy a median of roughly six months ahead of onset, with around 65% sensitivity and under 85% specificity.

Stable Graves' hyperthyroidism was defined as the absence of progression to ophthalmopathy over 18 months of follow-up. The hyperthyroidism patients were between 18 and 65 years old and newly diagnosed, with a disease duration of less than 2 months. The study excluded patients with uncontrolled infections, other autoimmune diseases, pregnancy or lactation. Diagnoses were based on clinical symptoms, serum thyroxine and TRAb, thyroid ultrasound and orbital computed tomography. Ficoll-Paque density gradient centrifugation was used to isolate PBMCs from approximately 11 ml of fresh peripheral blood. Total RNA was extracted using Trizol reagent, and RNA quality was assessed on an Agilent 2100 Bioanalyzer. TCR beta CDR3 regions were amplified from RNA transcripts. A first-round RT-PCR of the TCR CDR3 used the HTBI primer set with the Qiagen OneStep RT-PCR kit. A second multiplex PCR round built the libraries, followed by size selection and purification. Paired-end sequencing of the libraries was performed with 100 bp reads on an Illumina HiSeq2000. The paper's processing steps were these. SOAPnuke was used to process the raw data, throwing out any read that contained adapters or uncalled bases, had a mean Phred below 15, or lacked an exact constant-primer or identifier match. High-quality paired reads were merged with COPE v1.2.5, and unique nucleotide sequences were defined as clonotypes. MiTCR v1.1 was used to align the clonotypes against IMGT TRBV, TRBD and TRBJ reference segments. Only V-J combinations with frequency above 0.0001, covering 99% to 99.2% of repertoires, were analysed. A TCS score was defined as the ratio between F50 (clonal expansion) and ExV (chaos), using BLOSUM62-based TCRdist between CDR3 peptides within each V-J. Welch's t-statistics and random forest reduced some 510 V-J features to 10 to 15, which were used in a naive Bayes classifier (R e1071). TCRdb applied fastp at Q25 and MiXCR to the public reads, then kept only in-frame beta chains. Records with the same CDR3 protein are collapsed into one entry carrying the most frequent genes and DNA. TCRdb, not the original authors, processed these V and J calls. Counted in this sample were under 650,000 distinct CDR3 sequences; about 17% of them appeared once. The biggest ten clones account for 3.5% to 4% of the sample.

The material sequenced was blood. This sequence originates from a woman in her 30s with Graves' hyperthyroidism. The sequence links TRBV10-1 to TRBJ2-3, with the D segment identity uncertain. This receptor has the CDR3 CASSESLSDTQYF. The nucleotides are TGCGCCAGCAGTGAGAGCCTTTCAGATACGCAGTATTTT.